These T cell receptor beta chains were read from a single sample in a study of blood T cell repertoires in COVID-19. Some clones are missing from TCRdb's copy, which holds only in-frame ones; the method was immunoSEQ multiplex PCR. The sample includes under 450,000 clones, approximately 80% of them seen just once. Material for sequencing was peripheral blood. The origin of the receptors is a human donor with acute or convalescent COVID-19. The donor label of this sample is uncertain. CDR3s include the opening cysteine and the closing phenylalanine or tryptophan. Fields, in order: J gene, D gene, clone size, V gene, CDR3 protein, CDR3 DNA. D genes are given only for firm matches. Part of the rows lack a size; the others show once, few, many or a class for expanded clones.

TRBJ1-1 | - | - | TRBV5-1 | CASSFSVINTEAFF | TGCGCCAGCAGCTTCTCGGTTATTAACACTGAAGCTTTCTTT
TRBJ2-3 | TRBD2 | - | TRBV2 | CASRSGSTDTQYF | TGTGCCAGCCGTAGCGGGAGCACAGATACGCAGTATTTT
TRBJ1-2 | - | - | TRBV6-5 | CASSYSYGQLYGYTF | TGTGCCAGCAGTTACTCGTACGGACAGCTCTATGGCTACACCTTC
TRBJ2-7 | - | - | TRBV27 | CASSPASGTPSYEQYF | TGTGCCAGCTCCCCCGCGTCCGGGACTCCCTCCTACGAGCAGTACTTC
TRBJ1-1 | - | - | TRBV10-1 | CASSPQIGSTEAFF | TGCGCCAGCAGCCCCCAAATCGGGAGCACTGAAGCTTTCTTT
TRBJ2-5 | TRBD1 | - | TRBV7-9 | CASSLAYQGERGERRTQYF | TGTGCCAGCAGCTTAGCTTATCAGGGGGAAAGAGGTGAAAGAAGGACCCAGTACTTC
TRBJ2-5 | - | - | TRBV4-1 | CASSLNPGETQYF | TGCGCCAGCAGCCTCAATCCGGGGGAGACCCAGTACTTC
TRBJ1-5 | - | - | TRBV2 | CASSLGGQPQHF | TGTGCCAGCAGCCTCGGGGGTCAGCCCCAGCATTTT
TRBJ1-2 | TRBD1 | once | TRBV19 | CASREQGAKNYGYTF | TGTGCCAGTAGGGAACAGGGGGCGAAGAACTATGGCTACACCTTC
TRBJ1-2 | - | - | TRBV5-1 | CASSRGGSVGYTF | TGCGCCAGCAGTCGCGGAGGGTCGGTCGGCTACACCTTC
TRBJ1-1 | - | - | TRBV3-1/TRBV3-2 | CASSPLVGQSMNTEAFF | TGTGCCAGCAGCCCTTTAGTGGGGCAGAGCATGAACACTGAAGCTTTCTTT
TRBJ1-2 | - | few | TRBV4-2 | CASSQDPTGFYGYTF | TGTGCCAGCAGCCAAGATCCTACAGGTTTCTATGGCTACACCTTC